This T cell receptor beta chain was identified in a study of blood T cell repertoires in COVID-19 (dated by TCRdb to 2018 to 2021). Background on the whole study: Collaborator samples came from the United States, Italy and Spain and covered acute and convalescent phases of COVID-19. The samples were drawn from two sources: the first 160 participants of the ongoing ImmuneRACE study, and some 1,300 subjects contributed by 6 global collaborators. Where available, HLA class I and class II types were obtained from metadata supplied by the sample provider rather than from assay-based typing. The prospective study material was composed of cDNA or gDNA derived from T cells, B-cell-depleted T cells, or PBMCs. The repertoires were released in a freely available public database intended as a resource for research on the immune response to SARS-CoV-2. Subjects who had been exposed to COVID-19, were actively infected with it, or had recovered from it provided the deeply sampled blood TCRbeta repertoires that made up the dataset. Nearly every sample came with metadata listing a de-identified subject ID, COVID-19 status, age in years and sex. What the work shows at the level of the full study, not this receptor alone: How much clinical and demographic metadata was included differed by source and by participant, and the metadata was provided uncurated.

TCRbeta CDR3 regions were amplified from genomic DNA by means of the immunoSEQ Assay, a bias-controlled multiplex PCR. On the authors' methods: Within the assay, amplification of reference gene primers was used to estimate how many nucleated cells each sample contained. To quantify the absolute abundance of each unique TCRbeta CDR3 rearrangement, sequence reads were collapsed and filtered. For each sample, productive Simpson clonality was calculated by taking the square root of Simpson's diversity index across productive rearrangements. The table comes from immuneACCESS by way of TCRdb, which keeps in-frame sequences with V and J called. Part of the clones is missing from these tables; in studies checked, under half for an unresolved V gene and the rest for unknown reasons. The V and J calls and clone size come from that table; D and trimming were worked out from the DNA. The sample table records 150,000 or so clones; approximately 86% of these occur just once. The top ten constitute approximately 0.6% of the sample.

One collaborating source in Seattle enrolled patients while the patients were actively infected and followed the patients over time throughout the course of disease. Whole blood was collected in K2EDTA tubes by collaborating institutions according to the institutions' own protocols. For TCRbeta analysis, collaborators shipped samples in one of three forms: frozen whole blood, isolated PBMCs, or DNA extracted from either of those sample types. On this clone itself: The antigen this receptor binds is unknown. The sample holds no much larger clone one base away, and base qualities are not on file.

This receptor was obtained from a man in his 60s with COVID-19, enrolled during active disease. The material sequenced was peripheral blood.

The DNA is TGTGCCAGTAGCCGGACAGAAGATGAGCAGTTCTTC. Its coded protein is CASSRTEDEQFF. The rearranged chain carries TRBV19 and TRBJ2-1; TRBD1 is a possible D gene, resting on 6 matching bases. V loses 6 bases of germline sequence and J loses 8 bases, and the interval between the two ends is 11 bases. The CDR3 contains 12 residues, cysteine and phenylalanine counted. The kept DNA is CDR3 alone, 36 bases in frame from the first base. Sequences LNHDA (CDR1) and SQIVND (CDR2) are obtained from the germline V gene (reference sequence). Reference TRBV19 and TRBJ2-1 proteins supply the regions before and after the CDR3; the full variable domain is: DGGITQSPKYLFRKEGQNVTLSCEQNLNHDAMYWYRQDPGQGLRLIYYSQIVNDFQKGDIAEGYSVSREKKESFPLTVTSAQKNPTAFYLCASSRTEDEQFFGPGTRLTVL.